This TCR beta chain is drawn from a study of metastatic and nonmetastatic thyroid tumors. Across the whole study: Patients with malignant and benign thyroid disease provided blood and tumor or nodule tissue, whose repertoires were compared.

Study-level points and caveats: Significantly higher TCR beta diversity was reportedly seen in malignant thyroid tumors than benign nodules, in blood and tumor.

This clone was picked up many times. Its target is unknown. Patients had received no treatment of any kind before thyroid surgery. CDR3 size: 13 residues. With 0 bases removed from V and 4 bases from J, the gap between germline ends came to 7 bases. Per germline, CDR1 SGDLS and CDR2 YYNGEE. The authors' processing: Building a distant-metastasis classifier for papillary thyroid cancer drew on CDR3 differences across clinicopathological groups. TCRdb ran MiXCR on the PCR reads. TCRdb, rather than the study authors, made the V and J calls. Here the sample spans about 28,000 clones, about 3.7% being singletons.

The V call is TRBV9, the J call TRBJ1-1; D call uncertain. The TCR was taken from a male donor with papillary thyroid cancer or a benign thyroid nodule (not recorded which). Some clones in this sample may be carry-over from other donors' samples. Sequenced input: blood. For the CDR3, the DNA is TGTGCCAGCAGCGTAGGAACGGGCACTGAAGCTTTCTTT. It codes for CASSVGTGTEAFF.